This T cell receptor beta chain appears in the sequencing data of a study of blood T cell repertoires in COVID-19. Some clones are missing from TCRdb's copy, which holds only in-frame ones; the method was immunoSEQ multiplex PCR. The table has around 380,000 clones, 81% seen once; the top ten hold 0.85% to 1.3%. CDR1 is SNHLY, CDR2 FYNNEI, per germline. The CDR3 is 13 residues long. V was pared by 4 bases and J by 11 bases, with 14 bases between. The chain recombines TRBV2 with TRBJ1-4, with unresolved D. This receptor was identified in a human donor with acute or convalescent COVID-19. The donor label of this sample is uncertain. The sequencing sample was made of peripheral blood. The CDR3 region is CASSVESFGKLFF. CDR3 DNA: TGTGCCAGCAGTGTCGAGAGTTTCGGTAAACTGTTTTTT. The full variable domain, completed using reference TRBV2 and TRBJ1-4, is EPEVTQTPSHQVTQMGQEVILRCVPISNHLYFYWYRQILGQKVEFLVSFYNNEISEKSEIFDDQFSVERPDGSNFTLKIRSTKLEDSAMYFCASSVESFGKLFFGSGTQLSVL.